Presented here are 29 T cell receptor beta chains from one specimen sequenced in a study of Ad26.COV2.S vaccination and SARS-CoV-2 variants. The repertoire was sequenced with immunoSEQ multiplex PCR; TCRdb's copy has only in-frame clones and lacks some. The sample includes hundreds of thousands of clones, more than 80% of them seen just once. Treatment reported: 19 received Ad26.COV2.S at low or high dose, single or two shots; about 5 received placebo; per-sample allocation not given. Specimens were obtained on day 63 following the first vaccine or placebo injection. The sequencing here drew on peripheral blood, taken in a trial of Ad26.COV2.S vaccine versus placebo. These receptors were collected from a person aged 18-65 years who received the Ad26.COV2.S COVID-19 vaccine or a placebo.

The chain joins TRBV2 to TRBJ1-6; D call uncertain. This CDR3 contains 14 residues. Trimming left V 0 bases short and J 7 bases short, with 7 bases between. CDR1 SNHLY and CDR2 FYNNEI come from the germline V gene. Here the CDR3 DNA reads TGTGCCAGCAGTGAAGCACTTACGAATTCACCCCTCCACTTT. It is translated as CASSEALTNSPLHF.

On this clone itself: Just one base apart from a much larger clone, this may be a read error. Within the sample, other DNA sequences also encode this same CDR3. The V gene is TRBV7-2, the J gene TRBJ2-7, with 10 bases that match TRBD1. V was pared by 5 bases and J by 3 bases, with 1 base of the junction left unmatched. The V gene's germline CDR1 is SGHTA and CDR2 FQGNSA. This CDR3 is built from 13 residues. CDR3 coding DNA: TGTGCCAGCAGCCGGGACAGGGGCTACGAGCAGTACTTC. Encoded protein: CASSRDRGYEQYF.

This chain uses TRBV7-9 with TRBJ2-5; a possible D gene is TRBD2 (6 bases). Trimming removed 5 bases from V and 4 bases from J, with 14 bases in between. The CDR3 runs 14 residues. From germline, CDR1 is SEHNR and CDR2 FQNEAQ (reference sequence). The CDR3 DNA sequence: TGTGCCAGCAGCCCTCAGGAGGGTGGAGAGACCCAGTACTTC. Its translation: CASSPQEGGETQYF.

V usage is TRBV14 and J usage is TRBJ2-7; D not certain. CDR1 and CDR2 (germline): SGHDN, FVKESK. Trimming took off 3 bases at V and 6 bases at J, with 21 bases between the two ends. CDR3 length: 16 amino acids. The CDR3 coding sequence is TGTGCCAGCAGCCAGGAAGGTGAATGGTTTAAAGTCGAGCAGTACTTC. It specifies CASSQEGEWFKVEQYF.

V gene TRBV6-1 combines with J gene TRBJ2-1, with D unclear. The CDR3 runs 15 residues. The V and J ends lost 3 bases and 4 bases respectively, with 13 bases between them. Germline V lookup: CDR1 MNHNS, CDR2 SASEGT. The CDR3 region is CASSDTWGSYNEQFF. The DNA for the CDR3 is TGTGCCAGCAGTGACACGTGGGGTTCTTACAATGAGCAGTTCTTC.

The chain combines TRBV5-4 with TRBJ2-2; 7 bases map to TRBD2. The CDR3 spans 16 residues. Germline V gene sequence: CDR1 SGHNT, CDR2 YYREEE (reference sequence). V shed 3 bases and J 2 bases; nucleotides not matched to a gene: 7. The CDR3: CASSSGLEPNTGELFF. For the CDR3, the DNA is TGTGCCAGCAGCTCCGGACTAGAACCTAACACCGGGGAGCTGTTTTTT. Combining the CDR3 with reference TRBV5-4 and TRBJ2-2 gives the whole variable domain ETGVTQSPTHLIKTRGQQVTLRCSSQSGHNTVSWYQQALGQGPQFIFQYYREEENGRGNFPPRFSGLQFPNYSSELNVNALELDDSALYLCASSSGLEPNTGELFFGEGSRLTVL.

The chain joins TRBV12-5 to TRBJ2-5; D is possibly TRBD1 or TRBD2 (5 bases each). With 5 bases removed from V and 2 bases from J, the gap between germline ends came to 15 bases. Germline V lookup: CDR1 LGHNT, CDR2 FRNRAP. The CDR3 loop spans 15 amino acids. CDR3 region: CASGIPGTQQETQYF. The CDR3 DNA is TGTGCTAGTGGTATCCCGGGGACGCAACAAGAGACCCAGTACTTC. The full variable domain, its missing parts supplied by reference TRBV12-5 and TRBJ2-5, is DARVTQTPRHKVTEMGQEVTMRCQPILGHNTVFWYRQTMMQGLELLAYFRNRAPLDDSGMPKDRFSAEMPDATLATLKIQPSEPRDSAVYFCASGIPGTQQETQYFGPGTRLLVL.

The chain has TRBV11-2 and TRBJ1-1; perhaps TRBD1 as D (5 bases). Trimming removed 1 base at V and 2 bases at J, with 11 bases between. This CDR3 region has 15 residues. Germline V gene lookup returns CDR1 SGHAT and CDR2 FQNNGV. The CDR3 loop reads CASSLGGLTNTEAFF. CDR3 coding DNA: TGTGCCAGCAGCTTAGGGGGGTTGACCAACACTGAAGCTTTCTTT.

With respect to this clone: The same CDR3 can be traced to other DNA sequences in this sample. This chain connects TRBV6-5 to TRBJ2-2; D is uncertain. Germline V gene data show CDR1 as MNHEY and CDR2 as SVGAGI. This CDR3 is built from 12 residues. The V end was cut by 6 bases, the J end by 4 bases, with 6 bases between. DNA for the CDR3: TGTGCCAGCAGCCGAAGCACCGGGGAGCTGTTTTTT. As protein: CASSRSTGELFF.

The chain links TRBV3-1 (or the pseudogene TRBV3-2) to TRBJ1-1; no firm D call. V was pared by 5 bases and J by 1 base, with 11 bases between. CDR1 is LGHDT, CDR2 YNNKEL, per germline (reference sequence). This CDR3 has 14 amino acids. The CDR3 loop is CASSSRTQNTEAFF. Written as DNA, the CDR3 is TGTGCCAGCAGCTCCCGGACCCAGAACACTGAAGCTTTCTTT.

The genes are TRBV7-6 and TRBJ2-1, with 13 bases aligning to TRBD2. Germline assignment: CDR1 SGHVS and CDR2 FNYEAQ. The trim removed 4 bases at V and 7 bases at J, leaving 4 bases unmatched. The CDR3 totals 15 residues. CDR3 bases: TGTGCCAGCAGCTGGGCACTAGCGGGGGGGAATGAGCAGTTCTTC. Residues: CASSWALAGGNEQFF.

The chain combines TRBV27 with TRBJ2-1; D is perhaps TRBD1 (6 bases). V lost 8 bases and J lost 1, with 12 bases in between. Germline assignment: CDR1 MNHEY and CDR2 SMNVEV (reference sequence). This CDR3 spans 14 amino acids. The CDR3 coding sequence is TGTGCCAGCGCCCGGGACACATCCTACAATGAGCAGTTCTTC. It translates to CASARDTSYNEQFF.

This clone came up once. V gene TRBV21-1 combines with J gene TRBJ1-3. TRBV21-1 is an annotated pseudogene. There are 16 residues in the CDR3. CDR3 DNA sequence: TGTGCCAGCAGCAAAGTCTCGGACCTCTTTGGAAACACCATATATTTT. Its translation is CASSKVSDLFGNTIYF.

V usage is TRBV24-1 and J usage is TRBJ2-3, with a weak D call TRBD1 (5 bases). The germline gives CDR1 KGHDR, CDR2 SFDVKD. Trimming removed 2 bases at V and 6 bases at J, with 20 bases between. This CDR3 comprises 17 residues. Written as DNA, the CDR3 is TGTGCCACCAGTGATTGGTGGACACCTTATCTGTGTGATACGCAGTATTTT. Amino acids: CATSDWWTPYLCDTQYF.

The gene calls are TRBV5-1 and TRBJ2-5, with 8 nucleotides matching TRBD1. The junction had 9 bases not matched to a gene; V was cut back by 4 bases and J by 4 bases. This CDR3 is built from 15 residues. Looked up from germline, CDR1 is SGHRS and CDR2 is YFSETQ. CDR3 DNA sequence: TGCGCCAGCAGCAGTCAGGGGGCAAGTGGAGAGACCCAGTACTTC. As protein: CASSSQGASGETQYF.

V is TRBV27 and J is TRBJ1-6; 10 bases match TRBD1. The CDR3 is made up of 16 amino acids. With V trimmed by 7 bases and J by 8 bases, 11 bases remained unmatched. The germline V gene has CDR1 MNHEY and CDR2 SMNVEV (reference sequence). The CDR3 sequence: CASTSWTGGLHSPLHF. The CDR3 coding sequence is TGTGCCAGCACCTCTTGGACAGGGGGGCTGCATTCACCCCTCCACTTT.

This rearrangement joins TRBV7-3 to TRBJ2-7; 14 nucleotides line up with TRBD2. In germline, CDR1 is SGHTA, CDR2 FQGTGA. The junction had 3 bases not matched to a gene; V was cut back by 4 bases and J by 7 bases. This CDR3 contains 14 residues. CDR3 amino acids: CASSSGLAGGEQYF. CDR3 nucleotide sequence: TGTGCCAGCAGCTCCGGACTAGCGGGGGGAGAGCAGTACTTC.

This clone was seen more than once but under ten times. This sample also contains other DNA sequences that code for the same CDR3. This chain uses TRBV19 with TRBJ1-1; unclear D gene. Trimming removed 3 bases from V and 1 base from J, with 12 bases in between. The CDR3 runs 15 residues. Germline V gene sequence: CDR1 LNHDA, CDR2 SQIVND (reference sequence). CDR3 sequence (DNA): TGTGCCAGTAGTATTGAGGCTTTGGGGAACACTGAAGCTTTCTTT. Encoded protein: CASSIEALGNTEAFF.

The chain links TRBV24-1 to TRBJ2-1; 8 bases are shared with TRBD2. Germline assignment: CDR1 KGHDR and CDR2 SFDVKD. Trimming removed 7 bases from V and 0 bases from J; junction bases left unmatched: 10. There are 17 residues in the CDR3. CDR3 sequence (DNA): TGTGCCACCAGGACAGGAATCAGCGGGAGCTCCTACAATGAGCAGTTCTTC. Protein: CATRTGISGSSYNEQFF.

The CDR3 nucleotides are TGCGCCAGCAGCGGACAGGGGCCGGCCGGGGAGCTGTTTTTT. Translation gives CASSGQGPAGELFF. This chain uses TRBV5-1 with TRBJ2-2, with 9 bases matching TRBD1. V was pared by 4 bases and J by 6 bases, with 4 bases of the junction left unmatched. Germline CDR1 is SGHRS and CDR2 is YFSETQ. This CDR3 region has 14 residues.

The chain has TRBV24-1 and TRBJ2-6; no firm D call. Germline V lookup: CDR1 KGHDR, CDR2 SFDVKD. CDR3 length: 15 residues. Trimming took off 5 bases at V and 1 base at J, with 8 bases between the two ends. The CDR3 DNA reads TGTGCCACCAGTGCCACAGAGTCTGGGGCCAACGTCCTGACTTTC. Translated, it gives CATSATESGANVLTF.

The CDR3: CASSQDSALDTQYF. The CDR3 region has the DNA TGCGCCAGCAGCCAAGATTCCGCGCTGGATACGCAGTATTTT. V gene TRBV4-3 combines with J gene TRBJ2-3; D remains ambiguous. Germline CDR1 is LGHNA and CDR2 is YSLEER. The CDR3 spans 14 residues. V was clipped by 0 bases and J by 6 bases, with 10 bases between them.

The chain uses TRBV30 and TRBJ1-2, with a weak D call TRBD1 (5 bases). Trimming took off 1 base at V and 4 bases at J, with 16 bases between the two ends. Germline-derived CDR1 and CDR2 are GTSNPN and SVGIG (reference sequence). This CDR3 is built from 15 residues. CDR3 residues: CAWSDIVGAAYGYTF. The CDR3 region has the DNA TGTGCCTGGAGTGACATCGTAGGGGCGGCCTATGGCTACACCTTC.

The V and J genes are TRBV10-3 and TRBJ1-3; D is ambiguous. V lost 0 bases and J lost 2, with 5 bases in between. The length of the CDR3 is 14 residues. Germline V gene sequence: CDR1 ENHRY, CDR2 SYGVKD. The CDR3 protein is CAISESIAGNTIYF. The CDR3, as DNA: TGTGCCATCAGTGAGTCGATCGCTGGAAACACCATATATTTT.

Concerning this clone itself: In the same sample, other DNA sequences code for this CDR3. This chain joins TRBV29-1 and TRBJ2-7, with a weak D call TRBD1 (6 bases). The germline gives CDR1 SQVTM, CDR2 ANQGSEA. The CDR3 consists of 13 residues. Trimming took off 7 bases at V and 0 bases at J, with 13 bases between the two ends. CDR3 bases: TGCAGCGCAGGGGACGGCAGCTCCTACGAGCAGTACTTC. Residues: CSAGDGSSYEQYF.

The rearrangement links TRBV27 to TRBJ2-5; D unresolved. V lost 6 bases to trimming and J lost 1 base, with 12 bases between them. The CDR3 contains 14 residues. The germline gives CDR1 MNHEY, CDR2 SMNVEV (reference sequence). The CDR3 DNA is TGTGCCAGCAGGAGAACGTGGGGCCAAGAGACCCAGTACTTC. Translated, it gives CASRRTWGQETQYF.

This clone came up once. The genes are TRBV6-7 and TRBJ1-1; 8 positions match TRBD1. TRBV6-7 is flagged as an ORF with uncertain function. Trimming took 8 bases from V and 1 from J; bases not matched to a gene: 6. The CDR3 runs to 14 residues. The CDR3 protein is CASGKDRGNTEAFF. The CDR3 coding sequence is TGTGCCAGCGGAAAAGACAGGGGGAACACTGAAGCTTTCTTT.

J is TRBJ1-1 and V is TRBV2, with TRBD1 matching over 12 bases. The CDR3 extends over 15 amino acids. Unmatched junction bases numbered 7, after V lost 6 bases and J lost 5 bases. Germline CDR1 is SNHLY and CDR2 is FYNNEI. In DNA form, the CDR3 reads TGTGCCAGCAGCCCTTGGGGACAGGGGGCGACTGAAGCTTTCTTT. This sequence encodes CASSPWGQGATEAFF.

CDR3 DNA sequence: TGTGCCAGCAGCCGTACGGGGTGGTCCGGTCAGCCCCAGCATTTT. Translated: CASSRTGWSGQPQHF. The chain couples TRBV5-6 to TRBJ1-5; the D is unclear. The CDR3 length is 15 residues. CDR1 SGHDT and CDR2 YYEEEE come from the germline V gene. V dropped 4 bases and J dropped 6 bases, with 17 bases sitting between them.